This TCR beta chain was captured in a study of blood T cell repertoires in COVID-19. Study overall: The cDNA or gDNA used as material had been derived from T cells, B-cell-depleted T cells, or PBMCs.

Germline V lookup: CDR1 SGHNT, CDR2 YYREEE (reference sequence). The V and J ends lost 4 bases and 0 bases respectively, with 11 bases between them. This CDR3 is built from 14 residues. This clone was picked up a small number of times. In the original workflow: The authors estimated nucleated cell counts from reference gene primer amplification. Data came from immunoSEQ multiplex PCR; TCRdb stores just in-frame clones and leaves some out. From that table come the V and J calls and clone size; the DNA was used to work out D and trimming. The table shows some 50,000 clones, with roughly 87% occurring only once.

The material sequenced was peripheral blood. This sequence originates from a man aged 45-65 years with active COVID-19. V gene TRBV5-4 combines with J gene TRBJ2-7, with D perhaps matching TRBD2 (6 bases). CDR3 nucleotide sequence: TGTGCCAGCAGCGATTTAGCGGACTCCTACGAGCAGTACTTC. Protein product: CASSDLADSYEQYF.